This T cell receptor (beta chain) was found in a study of blood T cell repertoires in COVID-19. Germline V lookup: CDR1 MNHEY, CDR2 SMNVEV (reference sequence). Trimming left V 2 bases short and J 10 bases short, with 12 bases between. The CDR3 runs to 14 residues. Source study methods: By means of reference gene primer amplification, nucleated cell counts were estimated. The data were produced by immunoSEQ multiplex PCR, yet TCRdb's version contains in-frame clones alone and is incomplete. That table gives V, J and clone size, and the DNA gave D and trimming. The sample lists about 150,000 clones; about four fifths were seen once.

The receptor was derived from a woman aged 55-75 years with acute or convalescent COVID-19. The gene calls are TRBV27 and TRBJ1-6; no clear D. The sample taken for sequencing was peripheral blood. CDR3 residues: CASSLAARWSPLHF. Here the CDR3 DNA reads TGTGCCAGCAGTTTAGCGGCCCGCTGGTCACCCCTCCACTTT.